This TCR beta chain was sequenced in a study of blood T cell repertoires in COVID-19 (TCRdb year 2020). With respect to the entire study: Samples from collaborators originated in the United States, Italy and Spain and spanned both the acute and convalescent phases of COVID-19. Where available, HLA class I and class II types were taken from metadata supplied by the sample provider and were not determined by assay-based typing. Subjects who had been exposed to COVID-19, were actively infected with it, or had recovered from it provided the deeply sampled blood TCRbeta repertoires that made up the dataset. The material from the prospective study consisted of cDNA or gDNA derived from T cells, B-cell-depleted T cells, or PBMCs. The samples were drawn from two sources: the first 160 participants of the ongoing ImmuneRACE study, and 1,254 subjects contributed by 6 global collaborators. The sample metadata nearly always contained a de-identified subject ID, COVID-19 status, age in years and sex. The repertoires were released in a freely available public database intended as a resource for research on the immune response to SARS-CoV-2. Results and caveats for the whole study, not just this receptor: Clinical and demographic metadata were provided uncurated, with the amount varying by source and participant.

The germline V gene yields SGHVS for CDR1 and FQNEAQ for CDR2. The CDR3, from cysteine to phenylalanine, totals 14 residues. Only CDR3 DNA is held: 42 bases, read in frame from base 1. V is reduced by 5 bases and J by 2 bases, leaving a spacing of 13 bases between them. Enrolling through a virtual design, the prospective study's participants ranged in age from roughly 18 to 100 years and lived across some 22 United States geographic areas. Cohort assignment in the prospective study relied on participant-reported clinical history from a screening survey and a study questionnaire. For ImmuneRACE Cohort 3, a participant was defined as recovered based on two consecutive negative NP/OP PCR tests, clearance by a healthcare professional, or resolution of symptoms. In the prospective study, mobile phlebotomists collected whole blood, serum and a nasopharyngeal or oropharyngeal swab from each participant. Additional blood draws and questionnaires over an approximately two-month period could optionally be provided by prospective study participants. Before DNA extraction, blood samples from the prospective study were shipped at room temperature or frozen.

Of note for this clone: Its antigen is currently not known. Per-base qualities were not stored, and no clone one base away is much larger.

The immunoSEQ Assay, a bias-controlled multiplex PCR, was used to amplify TCRbeta CDR3 regions from genomic DNA. The study's own analysis went as follows. Nucleated cell counts per sample were estimated from amplification of reference gene primers within the assay. To quantify the absolute abundance of each unique TCRbeta CDR3 rearrangement, sequence reads were collapsed and filtered. Productive Simpson clonality was computed per sample as the square root of Simpson's diversity index over productive rearrangements. The clones in this table, taken by TCRdb from immuneACCESS, are in-frame only. Not every clone is retained; where verified, under half of the shortfall comes from an unresolved V gene, and the cause of the rest is unknown. The D gene and trimming were derived from the DNA, and the V and J assignments and clone size from that table. For this sample there are a few hundred thousand clones; about 85% appear just once. Of the sample, approximately 8.3% is held by the ten largest clones.

This clonotype originated in a woman aged 55-69 years who had recovered from COVID-19. Sequencing was carried out using PBMCs or T cells enriched from blood (not recorded which). The V gene is TRBV7-8 and the J gene is TRBJ2-7, and TRBD1 may be the D gene, going by 7 matching bases. The nucleotide sequence reads as follows: TGTGCCAGCAGCCCCCAGGGGGGCCCCTACGAGCAGTACTTC. This codes for CASSPQGGPYEQYF.